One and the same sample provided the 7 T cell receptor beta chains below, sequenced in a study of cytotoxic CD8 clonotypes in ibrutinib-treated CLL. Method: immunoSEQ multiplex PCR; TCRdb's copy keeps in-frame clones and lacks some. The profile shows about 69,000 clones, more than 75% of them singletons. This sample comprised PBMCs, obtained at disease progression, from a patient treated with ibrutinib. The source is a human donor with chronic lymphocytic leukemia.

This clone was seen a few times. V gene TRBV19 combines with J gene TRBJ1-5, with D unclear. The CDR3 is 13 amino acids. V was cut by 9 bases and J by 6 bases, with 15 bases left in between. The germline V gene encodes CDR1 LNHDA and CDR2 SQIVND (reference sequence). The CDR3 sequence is CASQNSNSQPQHF. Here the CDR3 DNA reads TGTGCCAGCCAAAACTCGAACAGTCAGCCCCAGCATTTT.

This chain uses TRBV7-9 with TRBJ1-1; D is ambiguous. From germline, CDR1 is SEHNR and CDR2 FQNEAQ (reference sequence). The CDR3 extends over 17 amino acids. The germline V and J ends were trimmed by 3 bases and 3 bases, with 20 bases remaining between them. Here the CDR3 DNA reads TGTGCCAGCAGCTTTTACCTTGGTCGTGGTTTGGACACTGAAGCTTTCTTT. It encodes CASSFYLGRGLDTEAFF.

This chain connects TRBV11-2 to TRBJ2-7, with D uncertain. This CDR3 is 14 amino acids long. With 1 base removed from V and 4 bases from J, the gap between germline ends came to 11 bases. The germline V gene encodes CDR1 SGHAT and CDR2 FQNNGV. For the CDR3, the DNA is TGTGCCAGCAGCTTAGGACCTCAAGGGTACGAGCAGTACTTC. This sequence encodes CASSLGPQGYEQYF.

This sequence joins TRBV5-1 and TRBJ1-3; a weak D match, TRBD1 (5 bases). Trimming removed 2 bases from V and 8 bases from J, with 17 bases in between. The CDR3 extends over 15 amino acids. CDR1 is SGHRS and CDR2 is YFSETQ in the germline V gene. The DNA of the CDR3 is TGCGCCAGCAGCTTAATAGGGCAGGGATGGGACACCATATATTTT. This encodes CASSLIGQGWDTIYF.

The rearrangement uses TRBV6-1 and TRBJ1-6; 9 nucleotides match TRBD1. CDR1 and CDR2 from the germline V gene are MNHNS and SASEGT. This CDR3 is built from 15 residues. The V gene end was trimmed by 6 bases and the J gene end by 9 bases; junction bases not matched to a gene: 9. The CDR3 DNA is TGTGCCAGCAGCCAAAGGACAGGGGAAGGTTCACCCCTCCACTTT. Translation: CASSQRTGEGSPLHF.

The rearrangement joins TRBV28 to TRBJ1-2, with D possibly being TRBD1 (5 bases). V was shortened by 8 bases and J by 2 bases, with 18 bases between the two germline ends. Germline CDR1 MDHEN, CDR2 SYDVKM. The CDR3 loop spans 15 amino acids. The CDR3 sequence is CASAPPGRRNYGYTF. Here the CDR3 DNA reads TGTGCCAGCGCCCCCCCGGGACGGAGGAACTATGGCTACACCTTC.

DNA for the CDR3: TGTGCCAGTAGTCCCGGGACTAGCTTCGATACCGCAGATACGCAGTATTTT. Translated: CASSPGTSFDTADTQYF. The chain couples TRBV19 to TRBJ2-3, with 9 bases aligning to TRBD2. The V segment lost 5 bases and the J segment 4 bases; nucleotides outside the gene matches: 13. In germline, CDR1 is LNHDA, CDR2 SQIVND (reference sequence). CDR3 length: 17 residues.